The rows below give T cell receptor beta chains drawn from one sample of a study of vaccination and CD4 T cells after COVID-19. These TCRs' antigens remain unknown. MiXCR, applied by TCRdb to the PCR reads, yields one record per CDR3 protein. The sample contains under 10,000 distinct CDR3 sequences, more than 35% of which appear only once. Sequences were obtained from CD4+ T cells from blood, cultured in vitro. The source is a human donor in good health. CDR3s include the opening cysteine and the closing phenylalanine or tryptophan. The D gene is left open where the match is weak. Only part of the rows carry a size: once, few, many, or a class if the clone is expanded.

-	TRBV6-1	-	TRBJ1-5	TGTGCCAGCAGCTCTCCGGGGTCCTATCAGCCCCAGCATTTT	CASSSPGSYQPQHF
TRBD1	TRBV27	few	TRBJ1-5	TGTGCCAGCCGTCAGGGGGCTCAGCCCCAGCATTTT	CASRQGAQPQHF
-	TRBV6-5	-	TRBJ2-2	TGTGCCAGCAGTTACGTATTAGGGCAGTCGAACACCGGGGAGCTGTTTTTT	CASSYVLGQSNTGELFF
TRBD1	TRBV19	-	TRBJ1-6	TGTGCCAGTAGCGAAGGACAGGGGGCTTCACCCCTCCACTTT	CASSEGQGASPLHF
TRBD2	TRBV6-4	-	TRBJ2-7	TGTGCCAGCAGTGACTCGAGGCTAGCGGGGGGGGCCCACGAGCAGTACTTC	CASSDSRLAGGAHEQYF
-	TRBV19	once	TRBJ2-1	TGTGCCAGTAGCCCCAACGGGTCTCCCAGGAGGTTCTTC	CASSPNGSPRRFF
-	TRBV6-2/TRBV6-3	-	TRBJ1-5	TGTGCCAGCAGTTACCCGGGATCCAACCTAAATTTT	CASSYPGSNLNF
-	TRBV6-2/TRBV6-3	-	TRBJ2-3	TGTGCCAGCAGCCCCGGGACTGAAACGCAGTATTTT	CASSPGTETQYF
-	TRBV10-2	-	TRBJ1-2	TGCGCCAGCAGTGAGGGGGCAGATGGCTACACCTTC	CASSEGADGYTF
-	TRBV28	few	TRBJ1-6	TGTGCCAGCAGGGTGGGTAGTACACCCCTCCACTTT	CASRVGSTPLHF
-	TRBV5-4	-	TRBJ1-2	TGTGCCAGCAGCTTGGAAGGCACGGTTTCCACCTTC	CASSLEGTVSTF
-	TRBV20-1	few	TRBJ1-2	TGCAGTGCTAGACGGTCCGGGGGCTCTAACTATGGCTACACCTTC	CSARRSGGSNYGYTF
TRBD1	TRBV6-2/TRBV6-3	-	TRBJ2-7	TGTGCCAGCACCCCCCGGGACAGGTTGATCGCCGCATCCTACGAGCAGTACTTC	CASTPRDRLIAASYEQYF
-	TRBV5-4	few	TRBJ1-1	TGTGCCAGCAGCTTCGACGGATACACTGAAGCTTTCTTT	CASSFDGYTEAFF
-	TRBV7-6	-	TRBJ2-1	TGTGCCAGCAGCTTAATCGGGTCCTACAATGAGCAGTTCTTC	CASSLIGSYNEQFF
TRBD2	TRBV7-9	-	TRBJ2-1	TGTGCCAGCAGCCACCCGGCTCTAGCGGGAGTTCTTAAAGGTGGCAATGAGCAGTTCTTC	CASSHPALAGVLKGGNEQFF
TRBD2	TRBV6-1	-	TRBJ2-5	TGTGCCAGCAGTCTCCGTTTGGCTAGCGGGCTCCAAGAGACCCAGTACTTC	CASSLRLASGLQETQYF